These T cell receptor beta chains were read from a single sample in a study of cytomegalovirus exposure and HLA in healthy donors. This table comes from immunoSEQ multiplex PCR, and its TCRdb copy is limited to in-frame clones, with some not included. The data contain roughly 140,000 clones, 73% of them seen just once; the ten biggest clones take up around an eighth. Sequenced input: PBMCs. These receptor sequences come from a human donor in good health. Both conserved end residues are part of each CDR3. The D gene is left open where the match is weak. Not every row has a clone size; where given, it reads once, few, many or a size class.

CDR3: CASSLSSGNTIYF
DNA: TGCGCCAGCAGCCTAAGCTCTGGAAACACCATATATTTT
V: TRBV5-1
D: -
size: -
J: TRBJ1-3

CDR3: CASSESGATLDEQFF
DNA: TGTGCCAGCAGTGAATCGGGTGCCACTCTGGATGAGCAGTTCTTC
V: TRBV25-1
D: -
size: -
J: TRBJ2-1

CDR3: CASSFLESSYNEQFF
DNA: TGCGCCAGCAGCTTCCTAGAGAGCTCCTACAATGAGCAGTTCTTC
V: TRBV5-1
D: -
size: -
J: TRBJ2-1

CDR3: CASSLGRGDTQYF
DNA: TGTGCCAGCAGTTTAGGGAGGGGAGATACGCAGTATTTT
V: TRBV27
D: TRBD2
size: -
J: TRBJ2-3

CDR3: CASSQSRPGFNEQFF
DNA: TGCGCCAGCAGTCAATCTAGGCCGGGGTTCAATGAGCAGTTCTTC
V: TRBV23-1
D: -
size: few
J: TRBJ2-1

CDR3: CASSQQPGLANEQFF
DNA: TGCGCCAGCAGCCAGCAACCGGGACTAGCTAATGAGCAGTTCTTC
V: TRBV5-1
D: TRBD2
size: -
J: TRBJ2-1

CDR3: CASSETIRQAYEQYF
DNA: TGTGCCAGCAGTGAAACAATACGGCAGGCCTACGAGCAGTACTTC
V: TRBV2
D: -
size: few
J: TRBJ2-7

CDR3: CASSFTSRDEQYF
DNA: TGTGCCAGCAGCTTTACAAGCAGGGACGAGCAGTACTTC
V: TRBV7-9
D: -
size: -
J: TRBJ2-7

CDR3: CASSLGGGAEQYF
DNA: TGTGCCAGCAGCTTAGGGGGTGGGGCCGAGCAGTACTTC
V: TRBV7-2
D: -
size: -
J: TRBJ2-7

CDR3: CASSIEPGGGSYNEQFF
DNA: TGTGCCAGTAGTATAGAACCGGGGGGAGGCTCCTACAATGAGCAGTTCTTC
V: TRBV19
D: TRBD2
size: few
J: TRBJ2-1

CDR3: CASSSKRTATYEQYF
DNA: TGTGCCAGCAGTTCCAAAAGGACAGCGACCTACGAGCAGTACTTC
V: TRBV28
D: -
size: -
J: TRBJ2-7